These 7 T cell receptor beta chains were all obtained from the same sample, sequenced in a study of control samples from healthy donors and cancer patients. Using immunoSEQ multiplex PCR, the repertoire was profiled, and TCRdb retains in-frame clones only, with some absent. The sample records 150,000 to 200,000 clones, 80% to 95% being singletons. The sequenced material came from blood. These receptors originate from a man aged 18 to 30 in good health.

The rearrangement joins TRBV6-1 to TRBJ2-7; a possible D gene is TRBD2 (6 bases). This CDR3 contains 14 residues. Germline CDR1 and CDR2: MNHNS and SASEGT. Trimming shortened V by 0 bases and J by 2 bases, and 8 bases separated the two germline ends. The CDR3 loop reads CASSEAEGTYEQYF. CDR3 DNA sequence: TGTGCCAGCAGTGAAGCGGAGGGAACCTACGAGCAGTACTTC.

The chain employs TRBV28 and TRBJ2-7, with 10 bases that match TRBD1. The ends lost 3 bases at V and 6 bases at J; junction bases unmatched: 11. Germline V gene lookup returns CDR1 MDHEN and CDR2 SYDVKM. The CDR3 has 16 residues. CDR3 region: CASSFLGQGGRSEQYF. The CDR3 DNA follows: TGTGCCAGCAGTTTCCTCGGACAGGGGGGACGTAGCGAGCAGTACTTC.

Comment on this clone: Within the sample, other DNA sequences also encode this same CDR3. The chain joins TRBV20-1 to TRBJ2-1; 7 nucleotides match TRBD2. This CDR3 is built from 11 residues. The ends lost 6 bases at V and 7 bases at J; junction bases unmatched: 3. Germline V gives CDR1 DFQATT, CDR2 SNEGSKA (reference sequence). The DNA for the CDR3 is TGCAGTGCCAGACTAGCTAATGAGCAGTTCTTC. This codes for CSARLANEQFF.

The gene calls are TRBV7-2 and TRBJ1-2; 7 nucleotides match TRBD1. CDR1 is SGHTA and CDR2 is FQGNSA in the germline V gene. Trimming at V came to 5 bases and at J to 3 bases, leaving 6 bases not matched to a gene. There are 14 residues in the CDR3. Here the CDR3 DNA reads TGTGCCAGCAGCCGTCCCGGGACAGACTATGGCTACACCTTC. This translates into CASSRPGTDYGYTF.

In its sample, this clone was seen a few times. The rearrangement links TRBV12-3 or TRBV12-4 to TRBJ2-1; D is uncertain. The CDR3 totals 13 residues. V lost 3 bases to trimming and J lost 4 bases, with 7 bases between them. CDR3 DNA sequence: TGTGCCAGCAGTTTTGCGGAATACAATGAGCAGTTCTTC. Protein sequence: CASSFAEYNEQFF.

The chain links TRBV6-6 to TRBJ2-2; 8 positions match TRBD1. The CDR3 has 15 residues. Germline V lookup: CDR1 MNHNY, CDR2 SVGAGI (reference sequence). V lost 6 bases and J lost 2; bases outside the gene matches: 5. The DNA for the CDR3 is TGTGCCAGCAGCGGGACAGGACAAAACACCGGGGAGCTGTTTTTT. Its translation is CASSGTGQNTGELFF.

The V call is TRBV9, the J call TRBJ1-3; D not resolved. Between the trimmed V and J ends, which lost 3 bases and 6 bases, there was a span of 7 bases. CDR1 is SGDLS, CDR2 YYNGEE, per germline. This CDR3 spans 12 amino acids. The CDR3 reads CASSGTLNTIYF. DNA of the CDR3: TGTGCCAGCAGCGGAACCTTAAACACCATATATTTT.